This TCR beta chain was recorded in a study of beta chain features in type 1 diabetes. Study outcomes and limitations: For patients, the naive, central memory and Treg TCRB repertoires appeared more alike than for healthy donors. All four CD4+ subsets of Type 1 diabetes patients contained TCRB CDR3s that were moderately but significantly shorter.

On this clone itself: Its matching antigen is unknown.

Investigators reverse transcribed all isolated RNA, so they sequenced expressed TCRB transcripts. Sequencing used immunoSEQ multiplex PCR; TCRdb keeps in-frame clones, though not all of them. Counted here are some 52,000 clones, roughly two fifths occurring once; the ten biggest clones make up approximately 1.5%. This CDR3 is 17 amino acids long. Between the trimmed V and J ends, which lost 1 base and 4 bases, there was a span of 16 bases. Germline CDR1 SGHTA, CDR2 FQGNSA. The chain employs TRBV7-2 and TRBJ2-2; D possibly corresponds to TRBD1 (6 bases). Sequenced material: Tregs from blood. This receptor was obtained from a young man with type 1 diabetes. The CDR3 region is CASSLGWGHRGTGELFF. In DNA, the CDR3 is TGTGCCAGCAGCTTAGGTTGGGGACACCGCGGCACCGGGGAGCTGTTTTTT.